Below, one T cell receptor (beta chain) is given with its context. Study processing details: From reference gene primer amplification, estimates of nucleated cell counts were derived. Clones were read by immunoSEQ multiplex PCR, and TCRdb kept only the in-frame ones, dropping some. That table is the source of V, J and clone size, and D and trimming were worked out from the DNA. Of about 190,000 clones listed, almost 90% are singletons. The data originate from a study of blood T cell repertoires in COVID-19. Study-level background: The United States, Italy and Spain provided the acute and convalescent COVID-19 samples. Sample material is recorded as cDNA or gDNA derived from T cells, B-cell-depleted T cells, or PBMCs.

Germline CDR1 SGHAT, CDR2 FQNNGV. Trimming shortened V by 1 base and J by 8 bases, and 14 bases separated the two germline ends. The CDR3 runs to 14 residues. The sequence was obtained from a man younger than 30 with active or convalescent COVID-19. Sequencing input: peripheral blood. The chain combines TRBV11-2 with TRBJ1-1; TRBD1 might be the D (5 bases). CDR3 nucleotides: TGTGCCAGCAGCTTAGCCAGGGTTTGGACCGAAGCTTTCTTT. Its translation is CASSLARVWTEAFF.